The clone carrying this T cell receptor (beta chain) was detected ten times or more. Ages ranged from about 18 to 89 years, with residence in fewer than 25 US areas. Exposed volunteers were people who met a COVID-19 case within 2 weeks before study entry. These data are taken from a study of blood T cell repertoires in COVID-19. Original methodology: It was from reference gene primer amplification that nucleated cell counts were estimated. Sequenced by immunoSEQ multiplex PCR; TCRdb stores in-frame clones only, minus some. The V and J calls and clone size were taken over from that table, and D and trimming were inferred from the DNA. The sample yields some 290,000 clones, roughly nine tenths seen once. The germline V gene encodes CDR1 SGHVS and CDR2 FQNEAQ. The CDR3 extends over 15 amino acids. V was trimmed by 2 bases and J by 2 bases, leaving 10 bases between them.

The chain combines TRBV7-8 with TRBJ1-3, with D maybe TRBD1 (5 bases). The sequenced sample consisted of PBMCs or T cells enriched from blood (not recorded which). The receptor comes from a woman in her twenties or thirties who had been exposed to COVID-19. The CDR3 nucleotides read TGTGCCAGCAGCTTAAACTGGGGGGCTGGAAACACCATATATTTT. This codes for CASSLNWGAGNTIYF.